The rows below give T cell receptor beta chains drawn from one sample of a study of cytomegalovirus exposure and HLA in healthy donors. TCRdb's table, derived via immunoSEQ multiplex PCR, lists solely in-frame clones and lacks some. The sample includes 110,000 to 150,000 clones, more than 8% seen only once; the top ten take roughly 2%. Material: PBMCs. These receptors originate from a middle-aged man in good health and CMV-seronegative. CDR3s include the opening cysteine and the closing phenylalanine or tryptophan. D genes are given only for firm matches. Size values are once, few and many counts, or a class for expanded clones, and some rows have none.

CDR3nt: TGTGCCAGCCGGACCCAGGGGGCGCACACTGAAGCTTTCTTT
CDR3aa: CASRTQGAHTEAFF
abundance: .
j_gene: TRBJ1-1
v_gene: TRBV7-6
d_gene: TRBD1

CDR3nt: TGCGCCAGCAGCTTGAAACAGGGCGGTCAGCCCCAGCATTTT
CDR3aa: CASSLKQGGQPQHF
abundance: .
j_gene: TRBJ1-5
v_gene: TRBV5-1
d_gene: .

CDR3nt: TGTGCCAGCAGTGCAGGGGGACTCGGCACTGAAGCTTTCTTT
CDR3aa: CASSAGGLGTEAFF
abundance: few
j_gene: TRBJ1-1
v_gene: TRBV6-4
d_gene: TRBD1

CDR3nt: TGTGCCAGCGACTTGAGCGCGAACACCGGGGAGCTGTTTTTT
CDR3aa: CASDLSANTGELFF
abundance: few
j_gene: TRBJ2-2
v_gene: TRBV18
d_gene: .

CDR3nt: TGTGCCAGCAGCTTAAGCGACCGAAACATTCAGTACTTC
CDR3aa: CASSLSDRNIQYF
abundance: .
j_gene: TRBJ2-4
v_gene: TRBV7-9
d_gene: .

CDR3nt: TGTGCCAGCAGCTTCCGCAGGAACACCGGGGAGCTGTTTTTT
CDR3aa: CASSFRRNTGELFF
abundance: .
j_gene: TRBJ2-2
v_gene: TRBV7-6
d_gene: .

CDR3nt: TGTGCCAGTAGTATATCCCCCCTTATAGCGGGGGATTACTACGAGCAGTACTTC
CDR3aa: CASSISPLIAGDYYEQYF
abundance: .
j_gene: TRBJ2-7
v_gene: TRBV19
d_gene: TRBD2

CDR3nt: TGCGCCAGCAGCTCGATTACAGTCTACAATGAGCAGTTCTTC
CDR3aa: CASSSITVYNEQFF
abundance: few
j_gene: TRBJ2-1
v_gene: TRBV5-1
d_gene: .

CDR3nt: TGTGCCAGCAGCTTCCGACTAGCGGGGGGCCCAACTAGCACAGATACGCAGTATTTT
CDR3aa: CASSFRLAGGPTSTDTQYF
abundance: .
j_gene: TRBJ2-3
v_gene: TRBV5-8
d_gene: TRBD2

CDR3nt: TGTGCCAGCGGGGGGGACAGGGGGGTCACTGAAGCTTTCTTT
CDR3aa: CASGGDRGVTEAFF
abundance: few
j_gene: TRBJ1-1
v_gene: TRBV2
d_gene: TRBD1

CDR3nt: TGTGCCAGCAGCTTCTTACTGGGGACAGGGGGCGACACTGAAGCTTTCTTT
CDR3aa: CASSFLLGTGGDTEAFF
abundance: .
j_gene: TRBJ1-1
v_gene: TRBV7-9
d_gene: TRBD1

CDR3nt: TGTGCCAGCAGCCAGATCGGGGGGAACCGAAATGATGGCTACACCTTC
CDR3aa: CASSQIGGNRNDGYTF
abundance: few
j_gene: TRBJ1-2
v_gene: TRBV7-9
d_gene: .

CDR3nt: TGTGCCAGGTTTTACACAGGGATCAACGAGCAGTACTTC
CDR3aa: CARFYTGINEQYF
abundance: few
j_gene: TRBJ2-7
v_gene: TRBV6-5
d_gene: .

CDR3nt: TGTGCCAGCAGTGACTTGGCCCGCACAGATACGCAGTATTTT
CDR3aa: CASSDLARTDTQYF
abundance: few
j_gene: TRBJ2-3
v_gene: TRBV25-1
d_gene: .

CDR3nt: TGCGCCAGCAGTGAATCGACAGGGGATAGAAACACCATATATTTT
CDR3aa: CASSESTGDRNTIYF
abundance: .
j_gene: TRBJ1-3
v_gene: TRBV10-1
d_gene: TRBD1

CDR3nt: TGTGCCATCCGGGAGGCAGGGAGTTTCTACGAGCAGTACTTC
CDR3aa: CAIREAGSFYEQYF
abundance: .
j_gene: TRBJ2-7
v_gene: TRBV10-3
d_gene: TRBD2

CDR3nt: TGTGCCAGCAGTAGGACAGGGGACAACGCTAACTATGGCTACACCTTC
CDR3aa: CASSRTGDNANYGYTF
abundance: .
j_gene: TRBJ1-2
v_gene: TRBV28
d_gene: TRBD1

CDR3nt: TGTGCCAGCAGGGATCTTGCGGGAGGTCGGGAGACCCAGTACTTC
CDR3aa: CASRDLAGGRETQYF
abundance: .
j_gene: TRBJ2-5
v_gene: TRBV27
d_gene: TRBD2

CDR3nt: TGTGCCAGCAGTTTGACAGGGGGCCTCGGTTCACCCCTCCACTTT
CDR3aa: CASSLTGGLGSPLHF
abundance: .
j_gene: TRBJ1-6
v_gene: TRBV27
d_gene: TRBD1

CDR3nt: TGTGCCAGCAGCTTAGGGGTTAGCGGAGGTGAGCAGTTCTTC
CDR3aa: CASSLGVSGGEQFF
abundance: .
j_gene: TRBJ2-1
v_gene: TRBV11-3
d_gene: .

CDR3nt: TGTGCCAGCATGGGGGGGCTAGCGGGGAACACCGGGGAGCTGTTTTTT
CDR3aa: CASMGGLAGNTGELFF
abundance: .
j_gene: TRBJ2-2
v_gene: TRBV2
d_gene: TRBD2

CDR3nt: TGCAGCGTCACAGGGGGACCCAGGACCGGGGAGCTGTTTTTT
CDR3aa: CSVTGGPRTGELFF
abundance: few
j_gene: TRBJ2-2
v_gene: TRBV29-1
d_gene: TRBD1

CDR3nt: TGTGCCAGCTCTGCCGACAGTTTCTACGAGCAGTACTTC
CDR3aa: CASSADSFYEQYF
abundance: few
j_gene: TRBJ2-7
v_gene: TRBV6-1
d_gene: .

CDR3nt: TGCGCCAGCAGTAAGACAAAGCGGGGGGGGGTCAATGAGCAGTTCTTC
CDR3aa: CASSKTKRGGVNEQFF
abundance: few
j_gene: TRBJ2-1
v_gene: TRBV10-2
d_gene: TRBD2

CDR3nt: TGTGCCAGCAGCGGGACAGCCACCGGGGGTTGGGAAAAACTGTTTTTT
CDR3aa: CASSGTATGGWEKLFF
abundance: few
j_gene: TRBJ1-4
v_gene: TRBV2
d_gene: TRBD1

CDR3nt: TGCGCCAGCAGCGCCAGTAGCGGGAGATCCTACAATGAGCAGTTCTTC
CDR3aa: CASSASSGRSYNEQFF
abundance: .
j_gene: TRBJ2-1
v_gene: TRBV5-1
d_gene: TRBD2

CDR3nt: TGTGCCAGTCCGGGACAGGGGGGTTTCCCCTCCGAGCAGTACTTC
CDR3aa: CASPGQGGFPSEQYF
abundance: few
j_gene: TRBJ2-7
v_gene: TRBV5-7
d_gene: TRBD1

CDR3nt: TGCGCCAGCAGCTTAATAAGCAATCTCGGACAGGGAAAATACGAGCAGTACTTC
CDR3aa: CASSLISNLGQGKYEQYF
abundance: few
j_gene: TRBJ2-7
v_gene: TRBV5-1
d_gene: TRBD1

CDR3nt: TGTGCCAGCAGCTTAGCGTTACAGGGGAAAGATGGCTACACCTTC
CDR3aa: CASSLALQGKDGYTF
abundance: medium-sized
j_gene: TRBJ1-2
v_gene: TRBV7-9
d_gene: TRBD1

CDR3nt: TGTGCCAGCAGCACACGGACAGGGGCGGCGACTGAAGCTTTCTTT
CDR3aa: CASSTRTGAATEAFF
abundance: few
j_gene: TRBJ1-1
v_gene: TRBV7-3
d_gene: TRBD1

CDR3nt: TGTGCCAGCAGTCCGGGACAGAGTTTAGCCAAAAACATTCAGTACTTC
CDR3aa: CASSPGQSLAKNIQYF
abundance: few
j_gene: TRBJ2-4
v_gene: TRBV28
d_gene: TRBD1

CDR3nt: TGTGCCAGCAGCTTAGTGCCCCTAGCGGGGTATAGCGAGACCCAGTACTTC
CDR3aa: CASSLVPLAGYSETQYF
abundance: .
j_gene: TRBJ2-5
v_gene: TRBV7-2
d_gene: TRBD2

CDR3nt: TGTGCCAGCAGCGTAGGGGGCTCTCAAGCAGAGACCCAGTACTTC
CDR3aa: CASSVGGSQAETQYF
abundance: few
j_gene: TRBJ2-5
v_gene: TRBV9
d_gene: .